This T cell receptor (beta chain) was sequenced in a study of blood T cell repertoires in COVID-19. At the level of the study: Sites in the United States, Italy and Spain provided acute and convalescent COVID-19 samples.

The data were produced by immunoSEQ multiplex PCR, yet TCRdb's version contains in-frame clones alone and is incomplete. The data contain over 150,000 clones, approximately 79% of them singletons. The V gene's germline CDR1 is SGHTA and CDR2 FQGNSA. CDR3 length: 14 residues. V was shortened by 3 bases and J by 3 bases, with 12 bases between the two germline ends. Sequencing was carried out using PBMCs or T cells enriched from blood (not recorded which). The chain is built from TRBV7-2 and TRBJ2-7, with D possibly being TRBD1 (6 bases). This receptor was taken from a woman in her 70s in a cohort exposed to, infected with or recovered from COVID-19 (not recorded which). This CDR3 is CASSFAQGNYEQYF. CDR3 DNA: TGTGCCAGCAGCTTCGCCCAGGGGAACTACGAGCAGTACTTC.